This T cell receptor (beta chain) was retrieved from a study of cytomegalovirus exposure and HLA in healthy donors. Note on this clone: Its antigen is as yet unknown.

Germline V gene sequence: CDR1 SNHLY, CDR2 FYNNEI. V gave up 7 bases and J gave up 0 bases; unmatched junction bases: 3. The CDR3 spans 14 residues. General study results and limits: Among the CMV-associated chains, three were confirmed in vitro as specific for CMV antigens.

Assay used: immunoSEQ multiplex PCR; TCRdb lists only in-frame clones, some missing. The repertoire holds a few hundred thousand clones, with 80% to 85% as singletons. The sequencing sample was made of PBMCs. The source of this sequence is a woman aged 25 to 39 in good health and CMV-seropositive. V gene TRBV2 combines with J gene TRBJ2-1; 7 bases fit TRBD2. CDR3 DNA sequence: TGTGCCAGCACAGGGACTAACTCCTACAATGAGCAGTTCTTC. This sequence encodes CASTGTNSYNEQFF.